This T cell receptor beta chain stems from a study of T cell repertoires in cytomegalovirus infection. Background on the study: Use of recently identified HLA-C-restricted and well-studied HLA-B-restricted CMV epitopes was part of the study. Public TCR beta signatures marked donors with CMV infection and the matching HLA.

This clonotype came up once. Its antigen is still unknown. The study, taken as a whole, reports: CMV-specific TCR beta clonotypes restricted by HLA-C were the ones dominating the ex vivo response. The study identified carriers of CMV plus the relevant HLA from cumulative public TCR beta family frequency.

Between the trimmed V and J ends, which lost 8 bases and 2 bases, there was a span of 13 bases. This CDR3 is 14 amino acids long. TCRdb re-analysed the reads in MiXCR, keeping a single row per CDR3 protein. The sample carries 700,000 to 850,000 distinct CDR3 sequences, less than 35% recorded once. Sample: cultured CD8+ T cells from PBMCs, taken from culture after CMV antigen stimulation. The rearrangement joins TRBV12-3 or TRBV12-4 to TRBJ1-5; D perhaps matches TRBD1 (5 bases). The TCR originated in a human donor in good health (CMV status not recorded). Some clones in this sample may be carry-over from other donors' samples. This CDR3 reads CASQGLSGNQPQHF. DNA of the CDR3: TGTGCCAGCCAGGGTTTATCCGGCAATCAGCCCCAGCATTTT.